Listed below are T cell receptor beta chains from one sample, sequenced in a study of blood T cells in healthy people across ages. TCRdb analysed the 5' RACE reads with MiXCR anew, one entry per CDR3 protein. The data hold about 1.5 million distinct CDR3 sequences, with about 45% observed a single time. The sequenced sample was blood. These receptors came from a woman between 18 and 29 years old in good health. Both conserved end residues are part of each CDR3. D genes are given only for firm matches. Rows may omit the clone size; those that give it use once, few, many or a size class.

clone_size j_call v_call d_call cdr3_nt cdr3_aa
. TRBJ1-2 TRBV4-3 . TGCGCCAGCAGCCAAGTTGGGCAGGGAAGGACTAACTATGGCTACACCTTC CASSQVGQGRTNYGYTF
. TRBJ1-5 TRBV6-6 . TGTGCCAGCAGTTACTCGCCAAGCCAGCCCCAGCATTTT CASSYSPSQPQHF
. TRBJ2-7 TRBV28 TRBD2 TGTGCCAGCAGTCCCATGGGACTAGCGCTTAGCTCCTACGAGCAGTACTTC CASSPMGLALSSYEQYF
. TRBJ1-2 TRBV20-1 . TGCAGTGCCCTTATCGAAGGGCAGGGGCATAACTATGGCTACACCTTC CSALIEGQGHNYGYTF
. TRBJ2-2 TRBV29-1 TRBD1 TGCAGCGTGCTATTCGGACAGGGCAGGAACACCGGGGAGCTGTTTTTT CSVLFGQGRNTGELFF
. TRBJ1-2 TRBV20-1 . TGCAGTGCTAGTCCGGGGGGCGCGACATCCTCTTATGGCTACACCTTC CSASPGGATSSYGYTF
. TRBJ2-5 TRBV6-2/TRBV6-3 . TGTGCCAGCAGTAGGGGCCAACCGGGCGTGAAGACCCAGTACTTC CASSRGQPGVKTQYF
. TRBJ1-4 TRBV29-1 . TGCAGCGTTGAAGTGGGGGACGAAAAACTGTTTTTT CSVEVGDEKLFF
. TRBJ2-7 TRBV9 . TGTGCCAGCAGCCCCACGTCTTCGGTCCTCCACTCCTACGAGCAGTACTTC CASSPTSSVLHSYEQYF
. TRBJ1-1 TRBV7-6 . TGTGCCAGCAGCTTCGGGGTGTCGAACACTGAAGCTTTCTTT CASSFGVSNTEAFF
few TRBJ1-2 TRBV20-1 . TGCAGTGCTAGAGAAGGCGGCAGGGGCACCGCCTATGGCTACACCTTC CSAREGGRGTAYGYTF
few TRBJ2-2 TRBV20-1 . TGCAGTGCTCTCCCCGCGAACACCGGGGAGCTGTTTTTT CSALPANTGELFF
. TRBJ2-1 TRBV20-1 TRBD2 TGCAGTGCTCAGGGACTAGCGGTTGAGCAGTTCTTC CSAQGLAVEQFF
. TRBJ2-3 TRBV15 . TGTGCCACCAGCAGAGATTTGTCGCAGGGGAGAACAGATACGCAGTATTTT CATSRDLSQGRTDTQYF
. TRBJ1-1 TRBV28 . TGTGCCAGCAGTACCCTGACGGGACCGGAAGCTTTCTTT CASSTLTGPEAFF
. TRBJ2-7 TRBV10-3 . TGTGCCATCGGCCCCCGGTACGAGCAGTACTTC CAIGPRYEQYF
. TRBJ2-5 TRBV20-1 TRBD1 TGCAGTGCTAGAGATCTAGGACAGGGGGAGACCCAGTACTTC CSARDLGQGETQYF
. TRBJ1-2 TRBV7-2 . TGTGCCAGCAGCTTACAACCTTCCTCAGGGTATAACTATGGCTACACCTTC CASSLQPSSGYNYGYTF
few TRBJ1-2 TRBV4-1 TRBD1 TGCGCCAGCAGCCAAACCCGGGACAGGGGGTTTTATGGCTACACCTTC CASSQTRDRGFYGYTF
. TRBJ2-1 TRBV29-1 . TGCAGCGTTCCCTCTCCATACCAGCCCTACAATGAGCAGTTCTTC CSVPSPYQPYNEQFF
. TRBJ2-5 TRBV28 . TGTGCCAGCAGTCCTCTCCCGGTGCGACAAGAGACCCAGTACTTC CASSPLPVRQETQYF
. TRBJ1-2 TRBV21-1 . TGTGCCAGGGACACCGACTATGGCTACACCTTC CARDTDYGYTF
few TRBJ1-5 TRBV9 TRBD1 TGTGCCAGCAGCGTGGGACAGGCGGGACAGCCCCAGCATTTT CASSVGQAGQPQHF
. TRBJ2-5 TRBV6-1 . TGTGCCAGCAGTGGTTTTGAGACCCAGTACTTC CASSGFETQYF
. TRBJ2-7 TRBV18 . TGTGCCAGCTCACCACCTTACGAGGGCGCGGAGCAGTACTTC CASSPPYEGAEQYF
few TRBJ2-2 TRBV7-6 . TGTGCCAGCAGCGGCCTCCTAGGTGGTAGGGAGCTGTTTTTT CASSGLLGGRELFF
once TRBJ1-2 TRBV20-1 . TGCAGTGCACCACGCCGGAACTATGGCCACACCTTC CSAPRRNYGHTF
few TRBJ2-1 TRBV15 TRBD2 TGTGCCACCAGCGGGACTAGCGGGAGTGCGGATGAGCAGTTCTTC CATSGTSGSADEQFF
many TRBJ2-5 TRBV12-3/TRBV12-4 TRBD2 TGTGCCAGCAGTTCGGGACTAGTGGCAGGAGAGACCCAGTACTTC CASSSGLVAGETQYF
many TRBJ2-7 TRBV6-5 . TGTGCCAGCAGTTATCAACCGGGACTGTCATACGAGCAGTACTTC CASSYQPGLSYEQYF
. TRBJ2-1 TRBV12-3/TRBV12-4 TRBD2 TGTGCCAGCAGTCTCTCGACTAGCGGGATCGGTGAGCAGTTCTTC CASSLSTSGIGEQFF
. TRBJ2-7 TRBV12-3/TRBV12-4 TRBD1 TGTGCCAGCAGTTCGAGTCTTGCGGGACAGGGTTACAATGAGCAGTACTTC CASSSSLAGQGYNEQYF
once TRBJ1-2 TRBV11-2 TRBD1 TGTGCCAGCAGCTGTGACAGGGATATTTACTATGGCTACACCTTC CASSCDRDIYYGYTF
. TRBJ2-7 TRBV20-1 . TGCAGTGCTAGAACAGGGCGGAGGTTTTCCTACGAGCAGTACTTC CSARTGRRFSYEQYF
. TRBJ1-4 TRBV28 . TGTGCCAGCAGTTCCTCAATTGAAAAACTGTTTTTT CASSSSIEKLFF
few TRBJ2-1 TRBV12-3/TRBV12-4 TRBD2 TGTGCCAGCAGTTTGCGGGAGAGCTTGGATGAGCAGTTCTTC CASSLRESLDEQFF
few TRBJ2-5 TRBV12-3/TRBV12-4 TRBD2 TGTGCCAGCAGACTCTCTAGCGGCCAAGAGACCCAGTACTTC CASRLSSGQETQYF
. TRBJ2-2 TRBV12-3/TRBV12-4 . TGTGCCAGCAGTACTGGACTCCGCGGCCGGGAGCTGTTTTTT CASSTGLRGRELFF
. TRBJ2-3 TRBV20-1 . TGCAGTGCAATTAGCGACGGCACAGATACGCAGTATTTT CSAISDGTDTQYF
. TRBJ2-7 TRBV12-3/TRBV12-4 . TGTGCCAGCAGTTCTCAACAGAACTCCTACGAGCAGTACTTC CASSSQQNSYEQYF
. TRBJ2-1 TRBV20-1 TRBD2 TGCAGTGCTGAACTAGCGGGAGTGGCCAATGAGCAGTTCTTC CSAELAGVANEQFF
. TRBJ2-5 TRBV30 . TGTGCCTGGACGGCCGGACCCGCGGAGACCCAGTACTTC CAWTAGPAETQYF
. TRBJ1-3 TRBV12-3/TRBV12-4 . TGTGCCAGCAGTTGGGGTTTCTCTGGAAACACCATATATTTT CASSWGFSGNTIYF
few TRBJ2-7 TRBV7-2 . TGTGCCAGCAGCTTAGCGCCTAGCGTGGGATCCGAGCAGTACTTC CASSLAPSVGSEQYF
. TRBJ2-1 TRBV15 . TGTGCCACCAGCAGAGAAGCAGGGATTTACAATGAGCAGTTCTTC CATSREAGIYNEQFF
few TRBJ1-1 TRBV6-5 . TGTGCCAGCTTTAACGTCAGGTTAACTGAAGCTTTCTTT CASFNVRLTEAFF
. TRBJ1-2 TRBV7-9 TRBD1 TGTGCCAGCAGCTCTGACAGGGACAGCCCCAGCTATGGCTACACCTTC CASSSDRDSPSYGYTF
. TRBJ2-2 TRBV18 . TGTGCCAGCTCACCAGGGGTGCGAACCGGGGAGCTGTTTTTT CASSPGVRTGELFF
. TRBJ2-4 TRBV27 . TGTGCCAGCAGCATTCAGGGCGGCAAAAACATTCAGTACTTC CASSIQGGKNIQYF
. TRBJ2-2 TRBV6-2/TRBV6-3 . TGTGCCAGCAATAGGGCAGGACTCACCGGGGAGCCGTTTTTT CASNRAGLTGEPFF
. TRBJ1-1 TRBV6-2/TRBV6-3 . TGTGCCAGCAGGAGTTCTTTAGCAGAAGCTTTCTTT CASRSSLAEAFF
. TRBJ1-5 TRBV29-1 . TGCAGCGTCGGGGGCAGCGGGCAGCCCCAGCATTTT CSVGGSGQPQHF
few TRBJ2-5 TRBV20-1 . TGCAGTGCTAGAGATGCAGTCCGGGCTAGCAAAGAGACCCAGTACTTC CSARDAVRASKETQYF
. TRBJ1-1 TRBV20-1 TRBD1 TGCAGTGCTACGGACAGGGGGACGCCTGAAGCTTTCTTT CSATDRGTPEAFF
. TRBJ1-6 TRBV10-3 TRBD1 TGTGTGACAGGGTCGGCGCTCGATTCACCCCTCCACTTT CVTGSALDSPLHF
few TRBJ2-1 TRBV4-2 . TGTGCCAGCAGCCAAGTATCCCCGACCTACAATGAGCAGTTCTTC CASSQVSPTYNEQFF
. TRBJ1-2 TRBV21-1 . TGTGCCAGCAGCAAAGCGCTTTCGGGGAACTATGGCTACACCTTC CASSKALSGNYGYTF
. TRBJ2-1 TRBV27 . TGTGCCAGTAAACCCACGAGCTACAATGAGCAGTTCTTC CASKPTSYNEQFF
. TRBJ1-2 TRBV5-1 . TGCGCCAGCAGCTTGGTAGCAGGGGCGGTAGGCTATGGCTACACCTTC CASSLVAGAVGYGYTF